The 18 T cell receptor beta chains below were found in one sample sequenced in a study of PD-1 blockade in classical Hodgkin lymphoma. Relapse after autologous stem cell transplantation occurred in every patient, and brentuximab vedotin exposure varied. Only in-frame clones appear in the TCRdb table, and some are missing; sequencing was by immunoSEQ multiplex PCR. The data hold 14,000 or so clones, with around 82% observed a single time. The sample consisted of peripheral blood mononuclear cells (PBMCs), taken before the second cycle of nivolumab. The receptors shown here come from a human donor with classical Hodgkin lymphoma.

This clone is classed as medium-sized. V and J are TRBV5-8 and TRBJ2-2; no clear D. Per germline, CDR1 SGHTS and CDR2 YDEGEE. The CDR3 spans 15 residues. Trimming shortened V by 5 bases and J by 9 bases, and 20 bases separated the two germline ends. CDR3 amino acids: CASRPPGPHNRELFF. Written as DNA, the CDR3 is TGTGCCAGCAGACCCCCCGGGCCACATAACCGGGAGCTGTTTTTT.

This chain uses TRBV20-1 with TRBJ1-2; D remains unclear. V lost 2 bases to trimming and J lost 4 bases, with 5 bases between them. Germline CDR1 and CDR2: DFQATT and SNEGSKA (reference sequence). The CDR3 length is 11 residues. The CDR3 region is CSARNLYGYTF. For the CDR3, the DNA is TGCAGTGCTAGAAACCTCTATGGCTACACCTTC.

V is TRBV5-1 and J is TRBJ2-1, with D perhaps being TRBD1 or TRBD2 (5 bases each). The CDR3 has 14 amino acids. Germline CDR1 SGHRS, CDR2 YFSETQ. Trimming stripped 5 bases from V and 6 bases from J, with 15 bases between. The CDR3 sequence: CASRERGEGNEQFF. The CDR3 DNA follows: TGCGCCAGCAGAGAAAGGGGTGAGGGCAATGAGCAGTTCTTC.

In DNA form, the CDR3 reads TGTGCCAGCAGCTTAATTCCCGGACTAGCGGGGGTACAAGAGACCCAGTACTTC. As protein: CASSLIPGLAGVQETQYF. The gene calls are TRBV7-6 and TRBJ2-5, with 13 bases lining up with TRBD2. From germline, CDR1 is SGHVS and CDR2 FNYEAQ. The V segment lost 2 bases and the J segment 2 bases; nucleotides outside the gene matches: 8. The CDR3 covers 18 residues.

The chain recombines TRBV11-2 with TRBJ2-3; tentative D call: TRBD2 (6 bases). V lost 3 bases and J lost 4, with 8 bases in between. The CDR3 covers 13 residues. CDR1 and CDR2 from the germline V gene are SGHAT and FQNNGV. The CDR3 sequence: CASSFSGSDTQYF. CDR3 in DNA: TGTGCCAGCAGCTTTAGCGGATCAGATACGCAGTATTTT.

The V and J genes are TRBV29-1 and TRBJ2-3; TRBD1 agrees at 10 bases. Trimming at V came to 6 bases and at J to 7 bases, leaving 13 bases not matched to a gene. The germline V gene encodes CDR1 SQVTM and CDR2 ANQGSEA. The CDR3 covers 15 residues. The CDR3 sequence is CSVNDRGLSQYTQYF. The CDR3 DNA is TGCAGCGTGAACGACAGGGGGCTATCACAATATACGCAGTATTTT.

V and J are TRBV5-4 and TRBJ2-1, with a possible D match to TRBD1 (6 bases). The length of the CDR3 is 13 residues. The germline V and J ends were trimmed by 0 bases and 6 bases, with 7 bases remaining between them. CDR1 and CDR2 from the germline V gene are SGHNT and YYREEE (reference sequence). The CDR3 is CASSLVQGNEQFF. Written as DNA, the CDR3 is TGTGCCAGCAGCTTGGTACAGGGCAATGAGCAGTTCTTC. The full variable domain, completed using reference TRBV5-4 and TRBJ2-1, is ETGVTQSPTHLIKTRGQQVTLRCSSQSGHNTVSWYQQALGQGPQFIFQYYREEENGRGNFPPRFSGLQFPNYSSELNVNALELDDSALYLCASSLVQGNEQFFGPGTRLTVL.

The chain has TRBV6-1 and TRBJ2-3; the match to TRBD1 covers 8 bases. With 4 bases clipped from V and 2 bases from J, the junction kept 20 bases outside the gene matches. Germline loops: CDR1 MNHNS, CDR2 SASEGT. This CDR3 has 20 amino acids. The CDR3 DNA reads as TGTGCCAGCAGTGGAAGACAGGGGAGGATAGTTAGAGGTCCCACAGATACGCAGTATTTT. Its translation: CASSGRQGRIVRGPTDTQYF.

CDR3 coding DNA: TGCGCCAGCAGCTTCCGGGGCGCAGATACGCAGTATTTT. Translated: CASSFRGADTQYF. The genes are TRBV5-1 and TRBJ2-3, with D perhaps matching TRBD1 or TRBD2 (5 bases each). Trimming removed 2 bases at V and 4 bases at J, with 8 bases between. The CDR3 loop spans 13 amino acids. CDR1 and CDR2 (germline): SGHRS, YFSETQ.

This chain links TRBV7-9 with TRBJ1-4; 9 bases fit TRBD1. Trimming took 1 base from V and 8 from J; bases not matched to a gene: 8. The CDR3 runs 16 residues. Germline CDR1 and CDR2: SEHNR and FQNEAQ (reference sequence). CDR3 nucleotides: TGTGCCAGCAGCTTAGTCTGGACAGGGGACTACGAAAAACTGTTTTTT. Its translation is CASSLVWTGDYEKLFF.

J is TRBJ1-3 and V is TRBV4-1, with 7 nucleotides matching TRBD1. This CDR3 is 15 amino acids long. CDR1 and CDR2 (germline): MGHRA, YSYEKL. The J segment lost 0 bases and the V segment lost 4 bases, leaving 3 bases of the junction unmatched. CDR3: CASSPRQGSGNTIYF. The CDR3 coding sequence is TGCGCCAGCAGCCCCCGACAGGGCTCTGGAAACACCATATATTTT.

The chain is built from TRBV7-2 and TRBJ1-2; weak D call: TRBD1 (5 bases). Trimming removed 5 bases at V and 8 bases at J, with 15 bases between. Looked up from germline, CDR1 is SGHTA and CDR2 is FQGNSA. The CDR3 has 13 residues. In DNA form, the CDR3 reads TGTGCCAGCAGCCCGGCGAGGGGAGGAGGCTACACCTTC. This sequence encodes CASSPARGGGYTF.

This chain links TRBV27 with TRBJ1-5, with TRBD1 as a possible D gene (5 bases). The CDR3 is 14 amino acids. The ends were cut back, 6 bases at V and 5 bases at J, with 14 bases in the middle. Germline CDR1 is MNHEY and CDR2 is SMNVEV (reference sequence). CDR3 nucleotides: TGTGCCAGCAGGAGCGGGACGTCGTATCAGCCCCAGCATTTT. Its translation: CASRSGTSYQPQHF.

The rearrangement uses TRBV6-6 and TRBJ1-2; no definite D call. The length of the CDR3 is 13 residues. Trimming cost V 4 bases and J 2 bases, with 8 bases left between them. The V gene's germline CDR1 is MNHNY and CDR2 SVGAGI (reference sequence). The CDR3 region has the DNA TGTGCCAGCAGTTTCGCAGTGAACTATGGCTACACCTTC. This codes for CASSFAVNYGYTF.

This chain uses TRBV7-6 with TRBJ2-7, with TRBD2 identical over 14 bases. Trimming cost V 5 bases and J 10 bases; bases outside gene matches: 7. The CDR3 has 14 amino acids. Germline V lookup: CDR1 SGHVS, CDR2 FNYEAQ. Written as DNA, the CDR3 is TGTGCCAGCAGCCTGCTCGGGACTAGCGGGGGCCAGTACTTC. Residues: CASSLLGTSGGQYF.

V gene TRBV25-1 combines with J gene TRBJ2-3; tentatively, D is TRBD2 (5 bases). V gave up 2 bases and J gave up 4 bases, with 13 bases separating them. Per the germline V gene, CDR1 is MGHDK and CDR2 is SYGVNS. This CDR3 is 15 amino acids long. The CDR3 DNA reads TGTGCCAGCAGTGAAGGGCCCCAGAGGGCAGATACGCAGTATTTT. It yields the protein CASSEGPQRADTQYF.

This chain uses TRBV12-5 with TRBJ2-7, with a possible D match to TRBD2 (7 bases). The CDR3 sequence is 16 residues long. Germline V gives CDR1 LGHNT, CDR2 FRNRAP. Trimming removed 2 bases at V and 3 bases at J, with 17 bases between. The CDR3 coding sequence is TGTGCTAGTGGTTTGTGTGGGGGGGGCTTCTACTACGAGCAGTACTTC. The encoded protein is CASGLCGGGFYYEQYF. Full variable domain (remainder filled in from reference TRBV12-5 and TRBJ2-7): DARVTQTPRHKVTEMGQEVTMRCQPILGHNTVFWYRQTMMQGLELLAYFRNRAPLDDSGMPKDRFSAEMPDATLATLKIQPSEPRDSAVYFCASGLCGGGFYYEQYFGPGTRLTVT.

The V gene is TRBV10-3, the J gene TRBJ2-7; D ambiguous. Between the trimmed V and J ends, which lost 8 bases and 3 bases, there was a span of 14 bases. Germline V gene data show CDR1 as ENHRY and CDR2 as SYGVKD. The CDR3 runs 13 residues. The CDR3 here is CAILSPPGYEQYF. The CDR3 nucleotides read TGTGCCATCTTATCTCCCCCAGGCTACGAGCAGTACTTC.